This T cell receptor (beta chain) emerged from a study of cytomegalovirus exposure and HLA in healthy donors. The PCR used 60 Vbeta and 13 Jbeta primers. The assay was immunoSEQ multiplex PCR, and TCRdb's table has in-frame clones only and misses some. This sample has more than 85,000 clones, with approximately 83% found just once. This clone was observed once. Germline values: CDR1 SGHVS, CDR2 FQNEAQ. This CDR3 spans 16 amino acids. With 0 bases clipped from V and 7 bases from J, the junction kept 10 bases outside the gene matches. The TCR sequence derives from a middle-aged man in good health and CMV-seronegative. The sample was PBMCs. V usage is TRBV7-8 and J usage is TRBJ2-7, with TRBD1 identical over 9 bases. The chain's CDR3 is CASSLASGTGTWEQYF. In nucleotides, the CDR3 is TGTGCCAGCAGCTTAGCGTCCGGGACAGGGACGTGGGAGCAGTACTTC.